This paragraph covers one T cell receptor beta chain sequence. This record belongs to a study of blood T cell repertoires in COVID-19. Across the study: Specimens from acute and convalescent COVID-19 originated in the United States, Italy and Spain.

The CDR3 extends over 14 amino acids. The germline V and J ends were trimmed by 0 bases and 9 bases, with 10 bases remaining between them. Germline-derived CDR1 and CDR2 are SGHRS and YFSETQ. Authors' methods: Reference gene primer amplification gave nucleated cell count estimates. Clones were sequenced by immunoSEQ multiplex PCR, and TCRdb holds only the in-frame ones, with some missing. V and J calls and clone size are given by that table; D and trimming were obtained from the DNA. The sample holds about 210,000 clones, 92% seen once. This sequence was found in a man aged 25 to 40 with acute or convalescent COVID-19. This chain links TRBV5-1 with TRBJ1-6; D perhaps matches TRBD1 (5 bases). Sequencing was done on a sample of peripheral blood. The CDR3, as DNA: TGCGCCAGCAGCTTGGCGGGGAGGGGTTCACCCCTCCACTTT. Amino acid sequence: CASSLAGRGSPLHF.